The 4 T cell receptor beta chains presented below share a single source sample, sequenced in a study of Graves' ophthalmopathy and Graves' hyperthyroidism. The TCR beta CDR3 regions underwent amplification from RNA transcripts. Second-round multiplex PCR came after a first-round RT-PCR that employed HTBI primers. Each CDR3 protein is one row after TCRdb ran MiXCR on the multiplex PCR reads. The sample has around 520,000 distinct CDR3 sequences, less than 45% seen once. The sequenced material came from peripheral blood or thyroid tissue (not recorded which). The receptors were gathered from an adult man with Graves' hyperthyroidism.

This clonotype was counted a few times. The chain recombines TRBV19 with TRBJ1-6, with D possibly TRBD1 on 5 matching bases. This CDR3 contains 16 residues. V was shortened by 5 bases and J by 5 bases, with 16 bases between the two germline ends. Germline V gene lookup returns CDR1 LNHDA and CDR2 SQIVND (reference sequence). The DNA for the CDR3 is TGTGCCAGTAGTGACGGGGCGCGGGGGAATAATTCACCCCTCCACTTT. Translated: CASSDGARGNNSPLHF.

This clonotype was picked up a small number of times. The V gene is TRBV27, the J gene TRBJ1-1; no definite D call. Germline CDR1 is MNHEY and CDR2 is SMNVEV (reference sequence). There are 13 residues in the CDR3. V was clipped by 2 bases and J by 7 bases, with 11 bases between them. CDR3 nucleotide sequence: TGTGCCAGCAGTTTACTCGACAAAAATGAAGCTTTCTTT. Translated, it gives CASSLLDKNEAFF.

This chain joins TRBV7-9 and TRBJ1-3; D is unclear. From germline, CDR1 is SEHNR and CDR2 FQNEAQ (reference sequence). V was shortened by 1 base and J by 2 bases, with 24 bases between the two germline ends. The CDR3 totals 20 residues. The CDR3 protein is CASSLEATRPDQNPGNTIYF. CDR3 nucleotides: TGTGCCAGCAGCTTAGAGGCGACTAGGCCTGATCAGAACCCTGGAAACACCATATATTTT.

As concerns this clonotype: This may come from a read error, since a much larger clone is one base off. The chain joins TRBV6-2 or TRBV6-3 to TRBJ2-7; TRBD2 matches 8 bases. The CDR3 totals 14 residues. V shed 4 bases, J shed 2 bases, and the junction held 4 bases outside the gene matches. The germline gives CDR1 MNHEY, CDR2 SVGEGT. Here the CDR3 reads CASSSNSGAYEQYF. In nucleotides, the CDR3 is TGTGCCAGCAGTTCGAATAGCGGGGCCTACGAGCAGTACTTC.